The 25 T cell receptor beta chains below all came from one sample that was sequenced in a study of cytotoxic CD8 clonotypes in ibrutinib-treated CLL. Sequencing used immunoSEQ multiplex PCR; TCRdb keeps in-frame clones, though not all of them. The sample carries around 310,000 clones, roughly 79% recorded once. The sample was PBMCs, taken before ibrutinib treatment. All receptors come from a human donor with chronic lymphocytic leukemia.

The V gene is TRBV10-3, the J gene TRBJ2-1; D unresolved. Trimming cost V 5 bases and J 4 bases, with 12 bases left between them. Germline V gene sequence: CDR1 ENHRY, CDR2 SYGVKD. This CDR3 has 14 residues. CDR3 region: CAISPLEDYNEQFF. CDR3 nucleotide sequence: TGTGCCATCAGTCCACTCGAGGATTACAATGAGCAGTTCTTC.

The V gene is TRBV9, the J gene TRBJ1-5; 9 bases agree with TRBD1. V lost 1 base and J lost 7; bases outside the gene matches: 3. The germline gives CDR1 SGDLS, CDR2 YYNGEE. The CDR3 sequence is 14 residues long. This chain's CDR3 is CASSVTGGAQPQHF. The DNA of the CDR3 is TGTGCCAGCAGCGTAACAGGGGGCGCACAGCCCCAGCATTTT.

V and J are TRBV27 and TRBJ2-7, with D perhaps TRBD2 (5 bases). The CDR3 is made up of 13 amino acids. The V gene's germline CDR1 is MNHEY and CDR2 SMNVEV (reference sequence). Trimming left V 0 bases short and J 8 bases short, with 11 bases between. CDR3 sequence (DNA): TGTGCCAGCAGTTTATCGATTCGGGAAAAGCAGTACTTC. It translates to CASSLSIREKQYF.

The chain has TRBV25-1 and TRBJ1-2; no reliable D call. The CDR3 spans 15 residues. V shed 4 bases and J shed 4 bases, with 16 bases lying between them. Per germline, CDR1 MGHDK and CDR2 SYGVNS. The CDR3 protein is CASSATNGPTYGYTF. The CDR3 nucleotides are TGTGCCAGCAGTGCGACAAACGGACCAACCTATGGCTACACCTTC.

J is TRBJ2-1 and V is TRBV28; 12 nucleotides agree with TRBD2. Germline V gene sequence: CDR1 MDHEN, CDR2 SYDVKM. Trimming at V came to 5 bases and at J to 9 bases, leaving 11 bases not matched to a gene. The length of the CDR3 is 16 residues. CDR3 region: CASSQLTSGRWVEQFF. CDR3 coding DNA: TGTGCCAGCAGTCAGCTGACTAGCGGGAGATGGGTTGAGCAGTTCTTC.

The chain couples TRBV11-1 to TRBJ1-1; possible D gene TRBD1, 5 bases. CDR3 length: 14 amino acids. Trimming removed 1 base from V and 4 bases from J, with 10 bases in between. CDR1 and CDR2 from the germline V gene are SGHAT and FQDESV (reference sequence). The CDR3 sequence: CASSLESGTTEAFF. The CDR3 bases are TGTGCCAGCAGCTTAGAGTCAGGGACCACTGAAGCTTTCTTT. The variable domain in full, completed from reference TRBV11-1 and TRBJ1-1, reads EAEVAQSPRYKITEKSQAVAFWCDPISGHATLYWYRQILGQGPELLVQFQDESVVDDSQLPKDRFSAERLKGVDSTLKIQPAELGDSAMYLCASSLESGTTEAFFGQGTRLTVV.

The J gene is TRBJ2-5, the V gene TRBV10-3; 7 nucleotides match TRBD1. Per germline, CDR1 ENHRY and CDR2 SYGVKD. The ends lost 10 bases at V and 2 bases at J; junction bases unmatched: 7. This CDR3 is 13 amino acids long. The DNA of the CDR3 is TGTGCCACCTCCGGGACAGAACAAGAGACCCAGTACTTC. This gives the protein CATSGTEQETQYF.

The chain couples TRBV29-1 to TRBJ2-3; 8 bases map to TRBD2. V shed 5 bases and J 1 base; nucleotides not matched to a gene: 11. The CDR3 has 16 residues. In germline, CDR1 is SQVTM, CDR2 ANQGSEA. The CDR3 loop reads CSVRARGGFGTDTQYF. CDR3 DNA: TGCAGCGTTCGAGCCCGGGGGGGGTTCGGCACAGATACGCAGTATTTT.

This clone was seen only a few times. The chain has TRBV4-1 and TRBJ2-3; tentative D call: TRBD1 (5 bases). From germline, CDR1 is MGHRA and CDR2 YSYEKL. The CDR3 has 14 amino acids. Trimming removed 1 base at V and 4 bases at J, with 9 bases between. Here the CDR3 reads CASSQGRVADTQYF. Written as DNA, the CDR3 is TGCGCCAGCAGCCAAGGCAGGGTCGCAGATACGCAGTATTTT.

V is TRBV30 and J is TRBJ1-2, with TRBD1 matching 10 bases. Losses at the gene ends were 1 base for V and 2 bases for J; bases not matched to a gene: 4. CDR1 and CDR2 from the germline V gene are GTSNPN and SVGIG (reference sequence). The CDR3 loop spans 15 amino acids. CDR3 coding DNA: TGTGCCTGGAGTGCGACAGGGGGCTACAACTATGGCTACACCTTC. Encoded protein: CAWSATGGYNYGYTF.

The CDR3 DNA follows: TGTGCCACCAGTCGGGACGGAACCTACGAGCAGTACTTC. Amino acid sequence: CATSRDGTYEQYF. The chain links TRBV15 to TRBJ2-7; D is perhaps TRBD1 or TRBD2 (5 bases each). Germline assignment: CDR1 LNHNV and CDR2 YYDKDF (reference sequence). The CDR3 runs 13 residues. The V gene lost 6 bases and the J gene lost 2 bases, with 11 bases spanning the gap. Full variable domain (remainder filled in from reference TRBV15 and TRBJ2-7): DAMVIQNPRYQVTQFGKPVTLSCSQTLNHNVMYWYQQKSSQAPKLLFHYYDKDFNNEADTPDNFQSRRPNTSFCFLDIRSPGLGDTAMYLCATSRDGTYEQYFGPGTRLTVT.

The chain uses TRBV5-1 and TRBJ2-7, with TRBD1 as a possible D gene (7 bases). CDR1 and CDR2 (germline): SGHRS, YFSETQ. V was cut by 1 base and J by 5 bases, with 16 bases left in between. The CDR3 contains 15 residues. CDR3 in amino acids: CASSLLSQGGHEQYF. The CDR3 DNA reads as TGCGCCAGCAGCTTGTTGAGTCAGGGGGGCCACGAGCAGTACTTC.

V and J are TRBV7-9 and TRBJ1-1, with a weak D call TRBD1 (6 bases). V was trimmed by 5 bases and J by 10 bases, leaving 8 bases between them. The length of the CDR3 is 10 residues. Germline V gives CDR1 SEHNR, CDR2 FQNEAQ (reference sequence). CDR3 coding DNA: TGTGCCAGCAGCGGGGACACAGCTTTCTTT. Protein sequence: CASSGDTAFF. Based on the CDR3 plus reference TRBV7-9 and TRBJ1-1, the full variable domain is DTGVSQNPRHKITKRGQNVTFRCDPISEHNRLYWYRQTLGQGPEFLTYFQNEAQLEKSRLLSDRFSAERPKGSFSTLEIQRTEQGDSAMYLCASSGDTAFFGQGTRLTVV.

The chain couples TRBV7-8 to TRBJ2-7; D possibly corresponds to TRBD1 (5 bases). The CDR3 is 15 residues long. V lost 5 bases and J lost 1, with 15 bases in between. Germline CDR1 is SGHVS and CDR2 is FQNEAQ. Here the CDR3 reads CASSLSTDISYEQYF. Written as DNA, the CDR3 is TGTGCCAGCAGCCTCTCGACGGACATTTCCTACGAGCAGTACTTC.

The V and J genes are TRBV5-1 and TRBJ2-7; TRBD2 is a possible D gene (6 bases). The CDR3 runs 15 residues. The germline V and J ends were trimmed by 4 bases and 2 bases, with 16 bases remaining between them. Germline values: CDR1 SGHRS, CDR2 YFSETQ. The CDR3 DNA follows: TGCGCCAGCAGCCCCGGAGGGACTCTCGCCTACGAGCAGTACTTC. Encoded protein: CASSPGGTLAYEQYF. Filled out from reference TRBV5-1 and TRBJ2-7, the complete variable domain reads KAGVTQTPRYLIKTRGQQVTLSCSPISGHRSVSWYQQTPGQGLQFLFEYFSETQRNKGNFPGRFSGRQFSNSRSEMNVSTLELGDSALYLCASSPGGTLAYEQYFGPGTRLTVT.

Only one count was recorded for this clone. V and J are TRBV27 and TRBJ1-4, with D perhaps matching TRBD1 (6 bases). Looked up from germline, CDR1 is MNHEY and CDR2 is SMNVEV (reference sequence). V gave up 3 bases and J gave up 8 bases, with 16 bases separating them. This CDR3 is 15 amino acids long. The CDR3 nucleotides read TGTGCCAGCAGTTTCATACAGGGCGGTAAAGAAAAACTGTTTTTT. Translation gives CASSFIQGGKEKLFF.

V is TRBV18 and J is TRBJ1-4; tentatively, D is TRBD1 (6 bases). Between the trimmed V and J ends, which lost 4 bases and 0 bases, there was a span of 12 bases. This CDR3 is built from 16 residues. Per germline, CDR1 KGHSH and CDR2 LQKENI. In nucleotides, the CDR3 is TGTGCCAGCTCACGACCGGGACAAGCAACTAATGAAAAACTGTTTTTT. Its translation is CASSRPGQATNEKLFF.

The chain uses TRBV19 and TRBJ1-2, with D unresolved. Germline CDR1 LNHDA, CDR2 SQIVND (reference sequence). V lost 5 bases and J lost 1, with 8 bases in between. This CDR3 is 13 amino acids long. CDR3 bases: TGTGCCAGTAGTTTACGGAGTAACTATGGCTACACCTTC. Amino acid sequence: CASSLRSNYGYTF.

This chain links TRBV27 with TRBJ1-1; no definite D call. Between the trimmed V and J ends, which lost 3 bases and 0 bases, there was a span of 5 bases. This CDR3 has 13 amino acids. Germline-derived CDR1 and CDR2 are MNHEY and SMNVEV (reference sequence). The CDR3 DNA follows: TGTGCCAGCAGTTTGACGGTGAACACTGAAGCTTTCTTT. Protein: CASSLTVNTEAFF.

The chain carries TRBV5-6 and TRBJ2-5, with D unclear. Trimming cost V 1 base and J 0 bases, with 10 bases left between them. CDR3 length: 15 amino acids. Germline V lookup: CDR1 SGHDT, CDR2 YYEEEE. DNA of the CDR3: TGTGCCAGCAGCTTGCTCGACCGCAACCAAGAGACCCAGTACTTC. Amino acid sequence: CASSLLDRNQETQYF.

The V gene is TRBV11-2, the J gene TRBJ1-1; TRBD1 might be the D (5 bases). V lost 8 bases, J lost 0 bases, and 10 bases lay in between. CDR1 is SGHAT and CDR2 is FQNNGV in the germline V gene. The CDR3 loop spans 13 amino acids. CDR3 protein: CASETRVNTEAFF. DNA for the CDR3: TGTGCCAGCGAAACCAGGGTGAACACTGAAGCTTTCTTT.

V usage is TRBV7-6 and J usage is TRBJ1-3, with D perhaps matching TRBD1 (5 bases). Trimming removed 1 base at V and 4 bases at J, with 8 bases between. Germline V gene sequence: CDR1 SGHVS, CDR2 FNYEAQ. The CDR3 runs 14 residues. The CDR3 reads CASSLVYRGNTIYF. The CDR3 bases are TGTGCCAGCAGCTTAGTCTACAGGGGAAACACCATATATTTT.

Only a few counts were recorded for this clone. The rearrangement links TRBV2 to TRBJ1-5; no clear D. V was clipped by 4 bases and J by 0 bases, with 10 bases between them. Germline V CDR1 and CDR2: SNHLY, FYNNEI. This CDR3 has 15 residues. The CDR3 sequence is CASSVNFYSNQPQHF. For the CDR3, the DNA is TGTGCCAGCAGTGTTAACTTTTATAGCAATCAGCCCCAGCATTTT. Together with reference TRBV2 and TRBJ1-5, the CDR3 gives the full variable domain: EPEVTQTPSHQVTQMGQEVILRCVPISNHLYFYWYRQILGQKVEFLVSFYNNEISEKSEIFDDQFSVERPDGSNFTLKIRSTKLEDSAMYFCASSVNFYSNQPQHFGDGTRLSIL.

The chain is built from TRBV7-8 and TRBJ1-5, with D unclear. The CDR3 extends over 15 amino acids. The germline CDR1 and CDR2 sequences are SGHVS and FQNEAQ. Between the trimmed V and J ends, which lost 1 base and 7 bases, there was a span of 14 bases. The CDR3 DNA reads as TGTGCCAGCAGCTTAGGCTTACGAACGGGACAGCCCCAGCATTTT. Translation: CASSLGLRTGQPQHF.

The chain combines TRBV6-5 with TRBJ1-2; 8 bases are shared with TRBD1. The CDR3 has 15 residues. V gave up 0 bases and J gave up 5 bases; unmatched junction bases: 5. The germline CDR1 and CDR2 sequences are MNHEY and SVGAGI. The CDR3 protein is CASSYSAGGWYGYTF. The CDR3 region has the DNA TGTGCCAGCAGTTACTCGGCAGGGGGCTGGTATGGCTACACCTTC.